This T cell receptor beta chain was recorded in a study of blood T cell repertoires in COVID-19. The repertoire was sequenced with immunoSEQ multiplex PCR; TCRdb's copy has only in-frame clones and lacks some. Among 200,000 to 250,000 clones listed, 86% were seen once. Trimming removed 5 bases at V and 0 bases at J, with 11 bases between. Germline loops: CDR1 MNHEY, CDR2 SVGAGI. The CDR3 spans 15 residues. The specimen was PBMCs or T cells enriched from blood (not recorded which). This clonotype was obtained from a woman aged 50 to 65 in a cohort exposed to, infected with or recovered from COVID-19 (not recorded which). The rearrangement joins TRBV6-5 to TRBJ1-3; tentative D call: TRBD1 (5 bases). DNA of the CDR3: TGTGCCAGCAGTAGGGGTGCCAGCTCTGGAAACACCATATATTTT. Residues: CASSRGASSGNTIYF.